The sequence of this TCR beta chain was determined in a study of blood T cell repertoires in COVID-19 (dated by TCRdb to between 2020 and 2021). Regarding the study in general: Samples from collaborators originated in the United States, Italy and Spain and spanned both the acute and convalescent phases of COVID-19. HLA class I and class II types, where available, came from metadata supplied by the sample provider rather than from assay-based typing. Samples were obtained from the ongoing ImmuneRACE study (first 160 participants) and from 1,254 subjects provided by 6 global collaborators. Nearly every sample came with metadata listing a de-identified subject ID, COVID-19 status, age in years and sex. The repertoires were made available in a free public database intended to serve as a resource for research on the immune response to SARS-CoV-2. The material from the prospective study consisted of cDNA or gDNA derived from T cells, B-cell-depleted T cells, or PBMCs. Deeply sampled blood TCRbeta repertoires from subjects exposed to, actively infected with, or recovered from COVID-19 were included in the dataset. What the research found in general, with its limitations: The quantity of clinical and demographic metadata differed by source and by participant and was supplied without curation.

The immunoSEQ Assay, a bias-controlled multiplex PCR, was used to amplify TCRbeta CDR3 regions from genomic DNA. The study's processing was this. The number of nucleated cells in each sample was estimated by amplification of reference gene primers within the assay. To quantify the absolute abundance of each unique TCRbeta CDR3 rearrangement, sequence reads were collapsed and filtered. For each sample, productive Simpson clonality was calculated by taking the square root of Simpson's diversity index across productive rearrangements. TCRdb took over this immuneACCESS table, retaining in-frame rearrangements with V and J assigned. Such tables are incomplete; in checked studies, under half of the missing clones stem from an unresolved V gene, and the remainder is unexplained. V, J and clone size are those of that table, while D and trimming were read from the DNA. The sample records more than 200,000 clones, roughly four fifths of which are singletons. The biggest ten clones account for approximately 4% of the sample.

Whole blood was collected in K2EDTA tubes by collaborating institutions according to the institutions' own protocols. For TCRbeta analysis, collaborator samples were shipped as frozen whole blood, as isolated PBMCs, or as DNA extracted from either sample type. This clone appeared once. Its binding antigen is unknown. The sample holds no much larger clone one base away, and base qualities are not on file. This clonotype was sampled from a man aged 50 to 60 with active or convalescent COVID-19. The sequencing sample was made of peripheral blood.

The CDR3 region: CASSPNSGGTGELFF. Here is the DNA: TGTGCCAGCTCACCCAATAGCGGGGGAACCGGGGAGCTGTTTTTT. The chain joins TRBV18 to TRBJ2-2, with 9 bases aligning to TRBD2. The CDR3, from cysteine to phenylalanine, totals 15 residues. The only DNA kept is the CDR3, 45 bases in frame from the first base. Looking up the germline V gene yields CDR1 KGHSH and CDR2 LQKENI. From V the trimming removes 3 bases and from J it removes 5 bases, while the gene matches leave 4 bases of the junction unaccounted for.